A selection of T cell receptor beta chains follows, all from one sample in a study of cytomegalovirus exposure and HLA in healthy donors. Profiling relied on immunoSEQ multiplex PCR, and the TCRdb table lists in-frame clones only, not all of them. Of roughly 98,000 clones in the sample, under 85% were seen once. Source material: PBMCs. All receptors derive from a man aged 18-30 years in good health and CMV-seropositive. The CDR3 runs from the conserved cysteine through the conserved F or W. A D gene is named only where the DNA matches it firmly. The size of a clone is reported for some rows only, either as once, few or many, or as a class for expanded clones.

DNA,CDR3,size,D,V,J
TGTGCCAGCAGCGTGGGGGGAGGGGCGTCGTTCGATACGCAGTATTTT,CASSVGGGASFDTQYF,NA,TRBD2,TRBV7-9,TRBJ2-3
TGTGCCAGCACCATAGCCGGAGGGAACACTGAAGCTTTCTTT,CASTIAGGNTEAFF,NA,NA,TRBV6-6,TRBJ1-1
TGTGCCAGCAGTTCGGGAGCACTAGCCAAAAACATTCAGTACTTC,CASSSGALAKNIQYF,NA,NA,TRBV27,TRBJ2-4
TGCGCCAGCAGCTTGGGTCATCTCGGGGATGGCCAGCCCCAGCATTTT,CASSLGHLGDGQPQHF,NA,NA,TRBV5-1,TRBJ1-5
TGTGCCAGCAGCTTAGGGATCGGGATCAATGAGCAGTTCTTC,CASSLGIGINEQFF,NA,NA,TRBV7-2,TRBJ2-1
TGCGCCAGCAGCTTCGAGGGTATACAGCCCCAGCATTTT,CASSFEGIQPQHF,NA,NA,TRBV5-1,TRBJ1-5
TGCAGCGTTGGAGGTCCTAACTATGGCTACACCTTC,CSVGGPNYGYTF,NA,NA,TRBV29-1,TRBJ1-2
TGTGCCATCAGTGATCCACTCAACTATGGCTACACCTTC,CAISDPLNYGYTF,NA,NA,TRBV10-3,TRBJ1-2
TGTGCCAGCAGGAGGGACAGGGTAGATAATGAGCAGTTCTTC,CASRRDRVDNEQFF,NA,TRBD1,TRBV7-2,TRBJ2-1
TGTGCCAGCAGCCCGGGGGACAGGGGAACAGAAAAACTGTTTTTT,CASSPGDRGTEKLFF,NA,TRBD1,TRBV11-2,TRBJ1-4
TGTGCCAGCAGTTCCCCCCTGACAGGGGGGACCGGGGAGCTGTTTTTT,CASSSPLTGGTGELFF,NA,TRBD1,TRBV6-5,TRBJ2-2
TGTGCCAGCAGCTCAACCCCCCCCGGACAGGGGTACAATGAGCAGTTCTTC,CASSSTPPGQGYNEQFF,NA,TRBD1,TRBV5-5,TRBJ2-1
TGTGCCAGCAGCTTAGCGCCACAGGGTCCCTCTGGAAACACCATATATTTT,CASSLAPQGPSGNTIYF,NA,NA,TRBV7-8,TRBJ1-3
TGTGCCAGCAGCCGTGGGGGGGACCTATACAATGAGCAGTTCTTC,CASSRGGDLYNEQFF,NA,TRBD2,TRBV9,TRBJ2-1
TGTGCCACCAGCAGATGGCCCAGGGGCGATCAGCCCCAGCATTTT,CATSRWPRGDQPQHF,NA,NA,TRBV15,TRBJ1-5
TGTTCCAGCAGTCTAGGGACTAGCGGGGAGCTGTTTTTT,CSSSLGTSGELFF,few,TRBD2,TRBV7-9,TRBJ2-2
TGCGCCAGCAGCTTGGCGGTTTTAAACACAGATACGCAGTATTTT,CASSLAVLNTDTQYF,NA,NA,TRBV5-1,TRBJ2-3
TGTGCCAGCAGCGTAGCTCCCCCTCTAGCGGGGGGAGTCTACGAGCAGTACTTC,CASSVAPPLAGGVYEQYF,NA,TRBD2,TRBV9,TRBJ2-7
TGCGCCAGCAGCCAACCGACTAGGAACACTGAAGCTTTCTTT,CASSQPTRNTEAFF,NA,NA,TRBV4-1,TRBJ1-1
TGCGCCAGCAGCTGGCAACCAGGGTACGAGCAGTACTTC,CASSWQPGYEQYF,NA,NA,TRBV5-1,TRBJ2-7
TGTGCCAGCAGCTGGGGCAGGACGAGGTCCTACAATGAGCAGTTCTTC,CASSWGRTRSYNEQFF,NA,NA,TRBV11-2,TRBJ2-1
TGTGCCAGCAGTTTCGACAGATACGAGCAGTACTTC,CASSFDRYEQYF,few,NA,TRBV27,TRBJ2-7
TGTGCCTGGTCCTACCAGGCCTCGCAGTACTTC,CAWSYQASQYF,NA,NA,TRBV30,TRBJ2-7
TGTGCCATCAGGGAAACAGACAGGACCTATGGCTACACCTTC,CAIRETDRTYGYTF,few,NA,TRBV10-3,TRBJ1-2
TGTGCCAGCAGCCCATCTTATCTAGCGGGGGGGAAAGAGACCCAGTACTTC,CASSPSYLAGGKETQYF,NA,TRBD2,TRBV5-6,TRBJ2-5